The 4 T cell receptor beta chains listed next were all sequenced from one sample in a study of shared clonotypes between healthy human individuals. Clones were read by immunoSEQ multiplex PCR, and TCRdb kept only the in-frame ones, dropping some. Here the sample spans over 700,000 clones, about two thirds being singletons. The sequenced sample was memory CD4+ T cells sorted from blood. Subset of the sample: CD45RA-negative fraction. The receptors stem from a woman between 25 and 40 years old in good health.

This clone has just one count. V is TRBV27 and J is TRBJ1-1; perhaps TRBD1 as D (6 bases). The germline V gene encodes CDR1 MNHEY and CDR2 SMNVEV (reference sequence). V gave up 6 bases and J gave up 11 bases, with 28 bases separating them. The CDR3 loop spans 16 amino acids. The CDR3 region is CASRDLGQYYNTPAFF. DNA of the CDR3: TGTGCCAGCAGAGATTTAGGACAGTACTACAACACGCCGGCTTTCTTT.

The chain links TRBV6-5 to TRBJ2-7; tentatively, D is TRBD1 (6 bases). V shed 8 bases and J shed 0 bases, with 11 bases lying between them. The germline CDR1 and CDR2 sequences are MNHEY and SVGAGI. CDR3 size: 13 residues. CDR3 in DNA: TGTGCCAGCCGGGACACCAGCTCCTACGAGCAGTACTTC. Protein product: CASRDTSSYEQYF.

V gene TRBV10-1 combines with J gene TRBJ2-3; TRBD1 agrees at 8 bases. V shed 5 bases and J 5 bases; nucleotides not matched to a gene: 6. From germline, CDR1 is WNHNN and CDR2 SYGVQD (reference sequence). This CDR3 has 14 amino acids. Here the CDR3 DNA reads TGCGCCAGCAGTCGACAGGGGCACGGAGATACGCAGTATTTT. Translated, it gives CASSRQGHGDTQYF.

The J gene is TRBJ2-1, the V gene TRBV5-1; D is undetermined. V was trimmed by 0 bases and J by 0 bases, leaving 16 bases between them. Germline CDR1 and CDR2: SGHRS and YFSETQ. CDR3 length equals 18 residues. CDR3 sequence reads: CASSLVVGSLSSYNEQFF. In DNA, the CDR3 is TGCGCCAGCAGCTTGGTCGTGGGGTCCCTAAGCTCCTACAATGAGCAGTTCTTC.